This entry lists 18 T cell receptor beta chains sequenced from one sample in a study of Ad26.COV2.S vaccination and SARS-CoV-2 variants. TCRdb's copy holds only in-frame clones and misses some; the assay was immunoSEQ multiplex PCR. The sample lists roughly 460,000 clones; 89% were seen once. The treatment here: some 19 received Ad26.COV2.S at low or high dose, single or two shots; roughly 5 received placebo; per-sample allocation not given. Following the first vaccine or placebo injection, samples were taken on day 63. The source material was peripheral blood, sampled in a trial of Ad26.COV2.S vaccine versus placebo. These receptors all come from a person between 18 and 65 years old who received the Ad26.COV2.S COVID-19 vaccine or a placebo.

V usage is TRBV28 and J usage is TRBJ2-5; D is uncertain. The V and J ends lost 5 bases and 2 bases respectively, with 6 bases between them. Germline CDR1 reads MDHEN; CDR2 reads SYDVKM. The CDR3 is made up of 12 amino acids. This CDR3 is CASSLTQETQYF. DNA for the CDR3: TGTGCCAGCAGTCTAACACAAGAGACCCAGTACTTC.

The chain carries TRBV7-2 and TRBJ2-3; 7 positions agree with TRBD1. The germline CDR1 and CDR2 sequences are SGHTA and FQGNSA. The CDR3 extends over 15 amino acids. V trimming: 5 bases; J trimming: 7 bases; junction bases outside the gene matches: 12. The CDR3 nucleotides read TGTGCCAGCAGCACCCGACAGGGCGGAGAGTATACGCAGTATTTT. Encoded protein: CASSTRQGGEYTQYF.

The chain combines TRBV6-6 with TRBJ1-2; TRBD1 agrees at 7 bases. The ends lost 2 bases at V and 4 bases at J; junction bases unmatched: 1. This CDR3 has 13 residues. From germline, CDR1 is MNHNY and CDR2 SVGAGI (reference sequence). The CDR3 sequence: CASSYQGVYGYTF. CDR3 in DNA: TGTGCCAGCAGTTACCAGGGGGTCTATGGCTACACCTTC.

V gene TRBV6-5 combines with J gene TRBJ2-1; 10 bases fit TRBD2. J was trimmed by 3 bases and V by 6 bases; bases with no gene match: 5. There are 15 residues in the CDR3. From germline, CDR1 is MNHEY and CDR2 SVGAGI. The CDR3 DNA sequence: TGTGCCAGCAGAATAGCGGGAGGTATCTACAATGAGCAGTTCTTC. This translates into CASRIAGGIYNEQFF.

The chain combines TRBV18 with TRBJ1-2; 11 bases are a match to TRBD1. CDR1 KGHSH and CDR2 LQKENI come from the germline V gene. This CDR3 region has 19 residues. V lost 0 bases to trimming and J lost 8 bases; unmatched junction nucleotides: 17. CDR3 sequence: CASSPPSRKGQGAARGYTF. As DNA, the CDR3 is TGTGCCAGCTCACCACCTTCGAGGAAAGGACAGGGGGCAGCAAGGGGCTACACCTTC.

The sample holds a few counts of this clone. The chain uses TRBV19 and TRBJ1-2; D possibly corresponds to TRBD1 (6 bases). The CDR3 covers 14 residues. V was shortened by 6 bases and J by 8 bases, with 19 bases between the two germline ends. Germline V gene lookup returns CDR1 LNHDA and CDR2 SQIVND (reference sequence). The CDR3, as DNA: TGTGCCAGTAGCCCGCCCACAGGGTGGTGGGGCTACACCTTC. This encodes CASSPPTGWWGYTF.

V is TRBV5-1 and J is TRBJ1-4, with a weak D call TRBD1 (5 bases). Germline loops: CDR1 SGHRS, CDR2 YFSETQ. Between the trimmed V and J ends, which lost 6 bases and 1 base, there was a span of 10 bases. CDR3 size: 14 residues. The CDR3 nucleotides are TGCGCCAGCAAGAGGGGCCTAACTAATGAAAAACTGTTTTTT. Translated: CASKRGLTNEKLFF. Filled out from reference TRBV5-1 and TRBJ1-4, the complete variable domain reads KAGVTQTPRYLIKTRGQQVTLSCSPISGHRSVSWYQQTPGQGLQFLFEYFSETQRNKGNFPGRFSGRQFSNSRSEMNVSTLELGDSALYLCASKRGLTNEKLFFGSGTQLSVL.

V and J are TRBV5-4 and TRBJ1-1; D uncertain. The CDR3 runs 11 residues. The V gene's germline CDR1 is SGHNT and CDR2 YYREEE (reference sequence). V lost 0 bases, J lost 6 bases, and 3 bases lay in between. The CDR3 DNA follows: TGTGCCAGCAGCTTGGGTGCTGAAGCTTTCTTT. Residues: CASSLGAEAFF.

This chain connects TRBV27 to TRBJ1-4; 10 bases agree with TRBD1. J gave up 7 bases and V 5 bases, and 4 bases lay outside the gene matches. In germline, CDR1 is MNHEY, CDR2 SMNVEV (reference sequence). The CDR3 is 14 residues long. As DNA, the CDR3 is TGTGCCAGCAGTAAGACAGGGGGCCTTGAAAAACTGTTTTTT. Translation gives CASSKTGGLEKLFF.

The V call is TRBV28, the J call TRBJ2-2; 7 positions agree with TRBD2. The CDR3 is 17 residues long. Per germline, CDR1 MDHEN and CDR2 SYDVKM. V shed 3 bases and J 0 bases; nucleotides not matched to a gene: 7. In nucleotides, the CDR3 is TGTGCCAGCAGTTTGGGGGGAGCGGGACCGAACACCGGGGAGCTGTTTTTT. It yields the protein CASSLGGAGPNTGELFF. Combining the CDR3 with reference TRBV28 and TRBJ2-2 gives the whole variable domain DVKVTQSSRYLVKRTGEKVFLECVQDMDHENMFWYRQDPGLGLRLIYFSYDVKMKEKGDIPEGYSVSREKKERFSLILESASTNQTSMYLCASSLGGAGPNTGELFFGEGSRLTVL.

This chain joins TRBV5-1 and TRBJ2-4; tentative D call: TRBD1 (6 bases). CDR3 length: 13 residues. V gave up 3 bases and J gave up 9 bases, with 13 bases separating them. Per the germline V gene, CDR1 is SGHRS and CDR2 is YFSETQ. Here the CDR3 reads CASSSVDSTIQYF. CDR3 sequence (DNA): TGCGCCAGCAGCTCGGTGGACAGTACCATTCAGTACTTC.

The V call is TRBV24-1, the J call TRBJ2-3; the D gene is possibly TRBD1 (5 bases). Trimming took 5 bases from V and 0 from J, leaving 11 bases between them. Germline V gives CDR1 KGHDR, CDR2 SFDVKD. This CDR3 contains 15 residues. DNA of the CDR3: TGTGCCACCAGTGTGGGGCAACAAAGCACAGATACGCAGTATTTT. It encodes CATSVGQQSTDTQYF.

This sequence joins TRBV7-8 and TRBJ2-7; the D is unclear. Trimming removed 6 bases at V and 7 bases at J, with 25 bases between. The CDR3 is 16 residues long. Per germline, CDR1 SGHVS and CDR2 FQNEAQ. The chain's CDR3 is CASSPRRLNPVGEQYF. The CDR3, as DNA: TGTGCCAGCAGTCCCCGCAGACTGAATCCGGTGGGAGAGCAGTACTTC. The full variable domain, in which reference TRBV7-8 and TRBJ2-7 provide the parts outside the CDR3, is GAGVSQSPRYKVAKRGQDVALRCDPISGHVSLFWYQQALGQGPEFLTYFQNEAQLDKSGLPSDRFFAERPEGSVSTLKIQRTQQEDSAVYLCASSPRRLNPVGEQYFGPGTRLTVT.

This chain links TRBV6-5 with TRBJ1-1, with a weak D call TRBD1 (6 bases). Trimming pared 6 bases from V and 1 base from J, leaving 12 bases between. This CDR3 comprises 14 residues. Germline lookup yields CDR1 MNHEY and CDR2 SVGAGI. The CDR3 DNA reads as TGTGCCAGCAGGTACCCGGGACAGAACACTGAAGCTTTCTTT. As protein: CASRYPGQNTEAFF.

The rearrangement uses TRBV28 and TRBJ2-1, with D unresolved. The CDR3 runs to 13 residues. In germline, CDR1 is MDHEN, CDR2 SYDVKM. V lost 3 bases to trimming and J lost 4 bases, with 7 bases between them. CDR3 loop: CASSFQSYNEQFF. DNA for the CDR3: TGTGCCAGCAGTTTTCAGAGTTACAATGAGCAGTTCTTC.

This rearrangement joins TRBV5-1 to TRBJ1-2; D might be TRBD1 (5 bases). The CDR3 is 14 residues long. Germline loops: CDR1 SGHRS, CDR2 YFSETQ. The germline V and J ends were trimmed by 4 bases and 4 bases, with 14 bases remaining between them. The CDR3 DNA sequence: TGCGCCAGCAGCATCGGGACGGGGGGCTATGGCTACACCTTC. This encodes CASSIGTGGYGYTF.

The J gene is TRBJ1-2, the V gene TRBV25-1, with D possibly being TRBD1 (5 bases). The V and J ends lost 4 bases and 6 bases respectively, with 15 bases between them. Germline lookup yields CDR1 MGHDK and CDR2 SYGVNS. This CDR3 is 14 amino acids long. As DNA, the CDR3 is TGTGCCAGCAGTGTTGGGGGAAACACGGATGGCTACACCTTC. It specifies CASSVGGNTDGYTF.

This chain joins TRBV11-3 and TRBJ2-1, with TRBD2 matching over 10 bases. Germline CDR1 reads SGHNT; CDR2 reads YENEEA. V lost 1 base, J lost 4 bases, and 13 bases stayed unmatched. This CDR3 has 19 amino acids. The DNA for the CDR3 is TGTGCCAGCAGCTTAGCTGGAGCTAGCGGGAGCTCGGTATACAATGAGCAGTTCTTC. Its protein product is CASSLAGASGSSVYNEQFF.